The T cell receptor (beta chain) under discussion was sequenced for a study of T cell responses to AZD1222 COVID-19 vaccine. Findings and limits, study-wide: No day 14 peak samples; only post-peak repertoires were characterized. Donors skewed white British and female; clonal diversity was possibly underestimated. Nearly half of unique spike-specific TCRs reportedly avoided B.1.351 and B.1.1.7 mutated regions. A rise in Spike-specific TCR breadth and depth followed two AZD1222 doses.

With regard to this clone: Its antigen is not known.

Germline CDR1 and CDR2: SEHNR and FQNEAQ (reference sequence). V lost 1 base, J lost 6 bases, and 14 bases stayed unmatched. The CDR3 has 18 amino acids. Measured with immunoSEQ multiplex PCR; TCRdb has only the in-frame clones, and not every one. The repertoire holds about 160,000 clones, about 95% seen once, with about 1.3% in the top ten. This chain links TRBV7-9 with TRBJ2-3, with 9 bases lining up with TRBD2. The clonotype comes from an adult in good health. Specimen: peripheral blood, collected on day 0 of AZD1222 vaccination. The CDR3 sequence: CASSLGGSGGGLRDTQYF. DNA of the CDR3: TGTGCCAGCAGCTTAGGGGGTAGCGGGGGAGGCCTTCGGGATACGCAGTATTTT.